This T cell receptor beta chain comes out of a study of cytomegalovirus exposure and HLA in healthy donors. Study-wide results and limits: Equally common other TCR beta chains were less clonally expanded than HLA-associated ones, a later analysis found. Being productive about 90% or about 30% of the time was typical of most TCR beta V segments in an earlier analysis.

The CDR3 has 17 residues. V lost 4 bases to trimming and J lost 0 bases, with 16 bases between them. Germline assignment: CDR1 SGHAT and CDR2 FQNNGV. Both 60 Vbeta primers and 13 Jbeta primers went into the PCR. TCRdb's copy holds only in-frame clones and misses some; the assay was immunoSEQ multiplex PCR. The profile shows 110,000 to 150,000 clones, 73% of them singletons. To note about this clone: Its cognate antigen is unknown.

Sequencing was done on a sample of PBMCs. The receptor was derived from a woman in her 40s in good health and CMV-seronegative. The chain combines TRBV11-2 with TRBJ1-3; D is uncertain. The CDR3 is CASSSGTRRNSGNTIYF. The CDR3 region has the DNA TGTGCCAGCAGCTCCGGAACCAGGCGCAACTCTGGAAACACCATATATTTT. The whole variable domain, filled in from reference TRBV11-2 and TRBJ1-3, reads EAGVAQSPRYKIIEKRQSVAFWCNPISGHATLYWYQQILGQGPKLLIQFQNNGVVDDSQLPKDRFSAERLKGVDSTLKIQPAKLEDSAVYLCASSSGTRRNSGNTIYFGEGSWLTVV.